This T cell receptor (beta chain) was documented in a study of regulatory T cells in long-lasting Graves disease. Time point denoted: newly diagnosed GD, antithyroid drugs for less than 3 months. Extracted PBMC RNA gave rise to the TCR library. Arm-PCR with iRepertoire HTBI primers amplified the CDR3 regions for these TCR beta libraries. Via MiXCR, TCRdb re-called the multiplex PCR reads, giving one row per CDR3 protein. The sample lists more than 350,000 distinct CDR3 sequences; approximately 15% were seen once. In regard to this clonotype: Its specificity is not known.

V lost 7 bases and J 2 bases, leaving 20 bases between the germline ends. In germline, CDR1 is LNHDA, CDR2 SQIVND (reference sequence). This CDR3 has 16 amino acids. Points from the study as a whole: Blood alone, not thyroid tissue, was studied. Persistent cases favored TRBV28, TRBJ1-2 and TRBJ2-5. Results may be inaccurate due to the small sample size.

The data also belong to a second study, concerning T cells in Graves' hyperthyroidism and ophthalmopathy. As reported in that work: HTBI primers were the set used in a first-round RT-PCR of the TCR CDR3.

The input for sequencing was peripheral blood mononuclear cells (PBMCs), taken at new diagnosis, from a patient treated with antithyroid drugs. The origin of this receptor is a woman in her 30s with Graves disease. The chain employs TRBV19 and TRBJ1-2, with a tentative D call TRBD1 (5 bases). The CDR3 loop is CASTPARLTGNYGYTF. CDR3 DNA sequence: TGTGCCAGTACCCCAGCACGACTTACAGGCAACTATGGCTACACCTTC.